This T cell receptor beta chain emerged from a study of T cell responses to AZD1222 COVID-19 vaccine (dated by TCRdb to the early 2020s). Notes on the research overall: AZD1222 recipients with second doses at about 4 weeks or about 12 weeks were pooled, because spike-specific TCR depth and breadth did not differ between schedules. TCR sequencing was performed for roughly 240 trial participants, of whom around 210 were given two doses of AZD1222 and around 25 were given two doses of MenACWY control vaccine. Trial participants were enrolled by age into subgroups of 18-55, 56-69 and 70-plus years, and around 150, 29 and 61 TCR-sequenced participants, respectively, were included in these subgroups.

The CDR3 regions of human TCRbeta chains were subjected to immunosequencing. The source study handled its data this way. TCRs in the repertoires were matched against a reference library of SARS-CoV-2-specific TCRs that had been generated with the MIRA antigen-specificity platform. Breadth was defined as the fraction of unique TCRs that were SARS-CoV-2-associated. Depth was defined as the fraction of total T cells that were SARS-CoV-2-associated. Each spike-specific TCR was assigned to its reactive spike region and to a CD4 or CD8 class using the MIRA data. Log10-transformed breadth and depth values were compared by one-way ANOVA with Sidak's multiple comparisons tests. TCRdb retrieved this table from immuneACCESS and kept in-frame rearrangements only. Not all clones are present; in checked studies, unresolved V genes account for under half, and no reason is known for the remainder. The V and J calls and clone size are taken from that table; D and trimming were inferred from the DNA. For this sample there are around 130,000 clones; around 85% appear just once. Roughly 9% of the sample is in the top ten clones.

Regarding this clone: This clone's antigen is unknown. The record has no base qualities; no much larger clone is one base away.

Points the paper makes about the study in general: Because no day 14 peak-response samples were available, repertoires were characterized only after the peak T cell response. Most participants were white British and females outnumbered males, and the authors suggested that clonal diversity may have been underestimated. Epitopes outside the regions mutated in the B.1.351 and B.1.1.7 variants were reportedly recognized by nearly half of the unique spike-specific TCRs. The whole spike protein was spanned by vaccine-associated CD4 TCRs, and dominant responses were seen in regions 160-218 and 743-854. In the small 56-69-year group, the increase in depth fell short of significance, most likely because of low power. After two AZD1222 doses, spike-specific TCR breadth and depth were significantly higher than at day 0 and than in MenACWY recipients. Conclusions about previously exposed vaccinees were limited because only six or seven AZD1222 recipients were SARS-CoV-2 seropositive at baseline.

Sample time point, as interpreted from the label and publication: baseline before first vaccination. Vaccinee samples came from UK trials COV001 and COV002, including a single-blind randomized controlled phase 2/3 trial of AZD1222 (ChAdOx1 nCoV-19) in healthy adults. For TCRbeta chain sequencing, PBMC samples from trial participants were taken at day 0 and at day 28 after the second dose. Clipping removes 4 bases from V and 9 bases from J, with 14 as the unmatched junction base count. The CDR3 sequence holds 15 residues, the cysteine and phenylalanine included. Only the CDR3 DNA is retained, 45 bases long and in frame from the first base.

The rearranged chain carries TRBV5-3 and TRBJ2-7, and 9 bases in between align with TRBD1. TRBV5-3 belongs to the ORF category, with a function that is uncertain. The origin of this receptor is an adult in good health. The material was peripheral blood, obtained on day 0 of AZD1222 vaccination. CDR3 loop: CARSNVPGQGSGQYF. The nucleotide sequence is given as TGTGCCAGAAGCAACGTCCCGGGACAGGGTTCAGGGCAGTACTTC.